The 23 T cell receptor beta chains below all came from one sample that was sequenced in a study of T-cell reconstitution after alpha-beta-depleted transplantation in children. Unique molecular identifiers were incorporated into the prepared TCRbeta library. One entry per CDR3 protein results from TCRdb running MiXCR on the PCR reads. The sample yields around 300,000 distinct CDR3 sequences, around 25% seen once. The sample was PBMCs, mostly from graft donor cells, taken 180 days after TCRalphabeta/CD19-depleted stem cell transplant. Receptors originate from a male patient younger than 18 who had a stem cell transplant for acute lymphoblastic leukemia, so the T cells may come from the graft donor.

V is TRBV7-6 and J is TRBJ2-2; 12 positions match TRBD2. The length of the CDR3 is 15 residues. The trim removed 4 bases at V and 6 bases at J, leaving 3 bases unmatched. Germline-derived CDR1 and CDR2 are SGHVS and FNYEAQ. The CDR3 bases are TGTGCCAGCAGCTCAAGACTAGCGGGAGCCGGGGAGCTGTTTTTT. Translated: CASSSRLAGAGELFF.

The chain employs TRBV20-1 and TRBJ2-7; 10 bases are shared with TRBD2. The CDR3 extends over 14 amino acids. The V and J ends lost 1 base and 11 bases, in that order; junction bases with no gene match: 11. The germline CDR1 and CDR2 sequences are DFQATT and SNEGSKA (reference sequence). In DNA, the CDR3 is TGCAGTGCTAGAGGGCCCGATCTAGCGGGAGTGGAGTACTTC. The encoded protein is CSARGPDLAGVEYF.

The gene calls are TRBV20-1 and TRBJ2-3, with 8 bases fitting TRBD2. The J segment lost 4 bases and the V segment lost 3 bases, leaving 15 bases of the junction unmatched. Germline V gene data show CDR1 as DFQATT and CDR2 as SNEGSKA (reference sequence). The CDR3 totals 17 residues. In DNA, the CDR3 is TGCAGTGCTAGTGGACGGGGGTTAGCGGGACGGGCAGATACGCAGTATTTT. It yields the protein CSASGRGLAGRADTQYF.

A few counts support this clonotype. CDR3 residues: CASRKWADTQYF. The CDR3 nucleotides read TGCGCCAGCAGAAAGTGGGCAGATACGCAGTATTTT. This chain connects TRBV5-1 to TRBJ2-3; D call uncertain. Germline V CDR1 and CDR2: SGHRS, YFSETQ. The V end was cut by 5 bases, the J end by 4 bases, with 8 bases between. The CDR3 runs 12 residues.

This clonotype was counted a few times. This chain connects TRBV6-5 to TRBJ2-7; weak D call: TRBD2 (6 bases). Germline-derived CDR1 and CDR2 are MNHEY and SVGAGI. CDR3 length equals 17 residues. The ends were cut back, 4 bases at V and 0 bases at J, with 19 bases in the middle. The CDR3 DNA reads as TGTGCCAGCAGTTGGACTACCTCACAATCCTCCTCCTACGAGCAGTACTTC. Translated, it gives CASSWTTSQSSSYEQYF.

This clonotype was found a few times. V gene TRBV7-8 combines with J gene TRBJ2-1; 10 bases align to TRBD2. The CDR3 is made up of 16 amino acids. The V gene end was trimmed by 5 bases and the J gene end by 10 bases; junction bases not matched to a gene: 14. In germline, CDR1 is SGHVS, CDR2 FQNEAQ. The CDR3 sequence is CASSPLRVAGGKEQFF. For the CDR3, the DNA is TGTGCCAGCAGCCCACTCCGGGTAGCGGGAGGCAAGGAGCAGTTCTTC.

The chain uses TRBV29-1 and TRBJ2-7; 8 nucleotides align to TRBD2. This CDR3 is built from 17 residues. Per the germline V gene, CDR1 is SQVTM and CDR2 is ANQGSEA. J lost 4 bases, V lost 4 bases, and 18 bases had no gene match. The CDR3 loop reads CSVGVATRAGVAYEQYF. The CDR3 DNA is TGCAGCGTTGGGGTAGCGACAAGAGCGGGAGTGGCTTACGAGCAGTACTTC.

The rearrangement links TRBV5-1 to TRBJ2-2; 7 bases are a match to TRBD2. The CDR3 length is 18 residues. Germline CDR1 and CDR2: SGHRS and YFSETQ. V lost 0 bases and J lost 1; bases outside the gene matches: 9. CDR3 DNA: TGCGCCAGCAGCTTGGCGTGGGCGACTAGCAGGAACACCGGGGAGCTGTTTTTT. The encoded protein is CASSLAWATSRNTGELFF.

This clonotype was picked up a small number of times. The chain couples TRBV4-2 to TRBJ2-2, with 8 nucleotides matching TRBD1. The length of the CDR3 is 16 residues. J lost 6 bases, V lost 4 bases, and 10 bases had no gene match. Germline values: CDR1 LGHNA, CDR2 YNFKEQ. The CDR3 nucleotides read TGTGCCAGCAGCCTTCTTCAGGGGGCGCTCCCCGGGGAGCTGTTTTTT. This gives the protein CASSLLQGALPGELFF.

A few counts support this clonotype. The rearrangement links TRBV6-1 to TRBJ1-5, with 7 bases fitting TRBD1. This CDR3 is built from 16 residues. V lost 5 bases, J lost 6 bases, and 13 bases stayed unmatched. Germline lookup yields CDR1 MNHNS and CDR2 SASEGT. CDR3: CASSKQGEGSTQPQHF. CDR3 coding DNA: TGTGCCAGCAGTAAGCAGGGGGAGGGGTCGACTCAGCCCCAGCATTTT.

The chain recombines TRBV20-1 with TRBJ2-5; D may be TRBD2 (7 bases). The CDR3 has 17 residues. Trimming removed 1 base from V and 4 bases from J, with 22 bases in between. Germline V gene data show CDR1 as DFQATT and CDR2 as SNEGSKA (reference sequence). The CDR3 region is CSARVVRGEGRGETQYF. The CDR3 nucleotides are TGCAGTGCTAGAGTGGTGAGGGGGGAGGGCCGAGGAGAGACCCAGTACTTC.

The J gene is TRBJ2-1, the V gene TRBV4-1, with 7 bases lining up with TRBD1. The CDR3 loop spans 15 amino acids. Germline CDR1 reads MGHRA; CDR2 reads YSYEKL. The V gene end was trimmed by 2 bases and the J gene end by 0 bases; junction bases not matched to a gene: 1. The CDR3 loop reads CASSQRTGSYNEQFF. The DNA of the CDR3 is TGCGCCAGCAGCCAAAGGACAGGCTCCTACAATGAGCAGTTCTTC.

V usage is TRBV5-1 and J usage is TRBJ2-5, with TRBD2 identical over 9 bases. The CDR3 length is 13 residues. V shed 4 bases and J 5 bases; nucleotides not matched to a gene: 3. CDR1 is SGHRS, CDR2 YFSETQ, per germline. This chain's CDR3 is CASSQSGRETQYF. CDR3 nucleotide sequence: TGCGCCAGCAGCCAAAGCGGGAGGGAGACCCAGTACTTC. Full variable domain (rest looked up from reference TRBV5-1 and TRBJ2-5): KAGVTQTPRYLIKTRGQQVTLSCSPISGHRSVSWYQQTPGQGLQFLFEYFSETQRNKGNFPGRFSGRQFSNSRSEMNVSTLELGDSALYLCASSQSGRETQYFGPGTRLLVL.

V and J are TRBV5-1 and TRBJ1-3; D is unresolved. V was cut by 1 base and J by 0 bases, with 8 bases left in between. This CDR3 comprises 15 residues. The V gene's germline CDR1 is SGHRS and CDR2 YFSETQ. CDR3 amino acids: CASSLSESSGNTIYF. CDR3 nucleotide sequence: TGCGCCAGCAGCTTGAGTGAGAGCTCTGGAAACACCATATATTTT.

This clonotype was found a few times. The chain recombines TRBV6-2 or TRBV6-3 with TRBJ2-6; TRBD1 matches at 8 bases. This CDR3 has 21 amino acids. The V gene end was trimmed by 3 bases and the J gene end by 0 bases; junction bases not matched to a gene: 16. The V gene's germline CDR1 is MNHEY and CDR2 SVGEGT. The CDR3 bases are TGTGCCAGCAGTTATGGGACAGGCCGCACGGCCTTACACTCTGGGGCCAACGTCCTGACTTTC. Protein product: CASSYGTGRTALHSGANVLTF.

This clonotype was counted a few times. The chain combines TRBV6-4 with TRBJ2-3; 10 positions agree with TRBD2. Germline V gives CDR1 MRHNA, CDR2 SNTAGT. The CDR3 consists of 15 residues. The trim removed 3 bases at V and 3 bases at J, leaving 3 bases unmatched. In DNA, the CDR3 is TGTGCCAGCAGTGATCGACTAGCGGGTACAGATACGCAGTATTTT. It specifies CASSDRLAGTDTQYF.

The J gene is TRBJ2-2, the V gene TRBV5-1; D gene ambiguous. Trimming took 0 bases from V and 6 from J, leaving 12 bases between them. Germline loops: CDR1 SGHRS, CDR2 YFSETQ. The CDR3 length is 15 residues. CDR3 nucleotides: TGCGCCAGCAGCTTGGGCTCAGTAAGCCCCGGGGAGCTGTTTTTT. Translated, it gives CASSLGSVSPGELFF.

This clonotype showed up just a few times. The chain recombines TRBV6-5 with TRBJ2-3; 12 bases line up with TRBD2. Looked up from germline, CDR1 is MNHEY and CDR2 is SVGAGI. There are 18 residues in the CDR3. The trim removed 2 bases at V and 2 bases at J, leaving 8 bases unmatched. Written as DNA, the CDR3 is TGTGCCAGCAGTTACCTACCTGGACTAGCGGGACCCACAGATACGCAGTATTTT. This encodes CASSYLPGLAGPTDTQYF.

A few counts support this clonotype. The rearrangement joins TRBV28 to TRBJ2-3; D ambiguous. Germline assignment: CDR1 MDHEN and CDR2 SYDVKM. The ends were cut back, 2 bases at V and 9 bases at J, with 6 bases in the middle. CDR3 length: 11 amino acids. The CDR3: CASSLKLTQYF. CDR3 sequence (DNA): TGTGCCAGCAGTTTAAAGCTAACGCAGTATTTT.

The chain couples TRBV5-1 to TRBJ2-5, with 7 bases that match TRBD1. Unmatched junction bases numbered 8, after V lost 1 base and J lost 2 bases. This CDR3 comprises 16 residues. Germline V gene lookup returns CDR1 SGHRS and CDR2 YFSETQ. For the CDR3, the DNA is TGCGCCAGCAGCTTGCCCCACATGACAGGGCAAGAGACCCAGTACTTC. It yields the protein CASSLPHMTGQETQYF.

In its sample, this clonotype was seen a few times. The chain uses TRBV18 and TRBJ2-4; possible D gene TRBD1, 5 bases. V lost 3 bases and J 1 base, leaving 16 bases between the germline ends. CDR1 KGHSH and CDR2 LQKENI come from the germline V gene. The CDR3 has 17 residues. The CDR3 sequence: CASSPLNQGSAKNIQYF. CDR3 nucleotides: TGTGCCAGCTCACCTTTAAACCAGGGAAGCGCCAAAAACATTCAGTACTTC.

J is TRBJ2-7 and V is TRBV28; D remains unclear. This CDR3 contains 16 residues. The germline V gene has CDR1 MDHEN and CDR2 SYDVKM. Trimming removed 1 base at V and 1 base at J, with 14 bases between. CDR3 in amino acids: CASSLFRGRISYEQYF. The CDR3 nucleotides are TGTGCCAGCAGTTTATTTCGCGGACGGATTTCCTACGAGCAGTACTTC.

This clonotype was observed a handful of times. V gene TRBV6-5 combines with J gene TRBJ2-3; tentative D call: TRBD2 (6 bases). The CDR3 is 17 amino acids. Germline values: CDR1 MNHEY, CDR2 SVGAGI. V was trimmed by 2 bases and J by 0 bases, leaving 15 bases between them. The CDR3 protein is CASSYGRSVSSTDTQYF. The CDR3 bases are TGTGCCAGCAGTTACGGGAGGTCCGTCTCAAGCACAGATACGCAGTATTTT.